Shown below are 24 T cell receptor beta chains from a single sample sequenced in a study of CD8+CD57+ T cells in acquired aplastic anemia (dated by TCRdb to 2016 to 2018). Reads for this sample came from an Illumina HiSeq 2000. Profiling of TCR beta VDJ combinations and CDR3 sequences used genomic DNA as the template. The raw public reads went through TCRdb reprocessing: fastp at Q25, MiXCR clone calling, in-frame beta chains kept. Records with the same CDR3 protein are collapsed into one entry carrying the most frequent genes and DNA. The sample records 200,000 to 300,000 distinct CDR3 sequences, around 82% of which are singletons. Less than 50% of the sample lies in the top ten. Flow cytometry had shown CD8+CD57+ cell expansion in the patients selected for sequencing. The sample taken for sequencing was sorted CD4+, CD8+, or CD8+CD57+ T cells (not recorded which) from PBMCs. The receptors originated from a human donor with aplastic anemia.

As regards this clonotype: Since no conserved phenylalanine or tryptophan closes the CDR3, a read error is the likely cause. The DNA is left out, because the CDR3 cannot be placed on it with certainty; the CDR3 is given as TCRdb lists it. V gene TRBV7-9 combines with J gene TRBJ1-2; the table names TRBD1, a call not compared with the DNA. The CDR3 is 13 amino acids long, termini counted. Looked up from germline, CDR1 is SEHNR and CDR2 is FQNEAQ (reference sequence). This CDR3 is CASSPPQGRDTGV.

CDR3 protein: CASSQNRGSYNSPLHF. For the CDR3, the DNA is TGCGCCAGCAGCCAAAACAGGGGCTCCTATAATTCACCCCTCCACTTT. V and J are TRBV4-3 and TRBJ1-6; 7 positions match TRBD1. The CDR3 runs 16 residues. Germline V gene data show CDR1 as LGHNA and CDR2 as YSLEER. J gave up 0 bases and V 2 bases, and 1 base lay outside the gene matches.

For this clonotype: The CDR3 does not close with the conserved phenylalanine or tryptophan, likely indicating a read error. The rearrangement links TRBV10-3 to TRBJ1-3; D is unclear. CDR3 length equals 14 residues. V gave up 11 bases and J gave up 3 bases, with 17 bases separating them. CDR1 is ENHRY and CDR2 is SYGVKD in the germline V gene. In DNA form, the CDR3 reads TGTGCCGCCCGTGAGTCCTCCGGTGGAAACACCATATATTTA. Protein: CAARESSGGNTIYL.

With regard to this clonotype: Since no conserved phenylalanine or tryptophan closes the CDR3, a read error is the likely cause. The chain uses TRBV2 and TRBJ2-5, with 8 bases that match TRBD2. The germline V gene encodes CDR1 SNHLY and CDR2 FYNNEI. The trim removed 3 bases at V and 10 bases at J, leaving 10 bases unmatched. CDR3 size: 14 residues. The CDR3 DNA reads TGTGCCAGCAGTGAGGTCAGCGGGGGAACGAGCCAGTACAAT. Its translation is CASSEVSGGTSQYN.

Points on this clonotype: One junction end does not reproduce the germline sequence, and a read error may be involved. The DNA of the CDR3 is TGTGCCAGCAGCATTAGACACGGAGAGAGAAATGAGCAGTACTTT. This sequence encodes CASSIRHGERNEQYF. The V and J genes are TRBV19 and TRBJ2-3, with D unresolved. Germline CDR1 LNHDA, CDR2 SQIVND (reference sequence). CDR3 length: 15 amino acids.

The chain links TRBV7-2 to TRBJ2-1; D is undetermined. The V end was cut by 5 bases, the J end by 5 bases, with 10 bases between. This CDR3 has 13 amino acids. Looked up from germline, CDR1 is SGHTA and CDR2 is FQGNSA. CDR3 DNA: TGTGCCAGCAGCCCCGACGGACACAATGAGCAGTTCTTC. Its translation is CASSPDGHNEQFF.

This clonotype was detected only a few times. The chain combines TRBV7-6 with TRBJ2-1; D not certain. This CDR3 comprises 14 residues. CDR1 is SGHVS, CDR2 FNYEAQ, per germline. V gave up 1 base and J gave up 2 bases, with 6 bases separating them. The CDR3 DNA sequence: TGTGCCAGCAGCTTAGACTCTCCCTACAATGAGCAGTTCTTC. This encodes CASSLDSPYNEQFF.

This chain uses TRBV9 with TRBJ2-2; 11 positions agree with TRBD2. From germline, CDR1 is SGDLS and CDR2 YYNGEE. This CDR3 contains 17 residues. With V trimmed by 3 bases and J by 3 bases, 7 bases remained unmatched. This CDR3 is CASSDSGGDIDTGELFF. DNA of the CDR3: TGTGCCAGCAGCGATAGCGGGGGGGACATCGACACCGGGGAGCTGTTTTTT.

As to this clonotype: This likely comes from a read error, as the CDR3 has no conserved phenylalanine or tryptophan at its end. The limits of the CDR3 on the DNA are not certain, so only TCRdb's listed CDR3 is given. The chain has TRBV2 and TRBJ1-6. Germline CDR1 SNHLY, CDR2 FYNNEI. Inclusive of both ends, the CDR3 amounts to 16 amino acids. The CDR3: CASSPTAGYNKQLFHP.

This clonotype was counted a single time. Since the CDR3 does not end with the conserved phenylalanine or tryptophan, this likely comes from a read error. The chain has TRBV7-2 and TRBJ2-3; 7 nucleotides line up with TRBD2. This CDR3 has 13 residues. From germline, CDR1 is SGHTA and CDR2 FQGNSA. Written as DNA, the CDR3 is TGTGCCAGCGGCTTAGCGGGCAGTCACGCTCAGTATTAT. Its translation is CASGLAGSHAQYY.

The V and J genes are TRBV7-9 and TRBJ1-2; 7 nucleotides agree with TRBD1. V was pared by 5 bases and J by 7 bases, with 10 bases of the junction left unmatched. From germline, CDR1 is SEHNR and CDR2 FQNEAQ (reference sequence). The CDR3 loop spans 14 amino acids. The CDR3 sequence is CASSALTGIGGYTF. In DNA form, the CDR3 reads TGTGCCAGCAGCGCCTTGACAGGGATAGGTGGCTACACCTTC.

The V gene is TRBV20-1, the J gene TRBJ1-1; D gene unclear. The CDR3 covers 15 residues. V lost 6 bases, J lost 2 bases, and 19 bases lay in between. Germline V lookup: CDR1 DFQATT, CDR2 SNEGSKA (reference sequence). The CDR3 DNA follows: TGCAGTGCCAGTAGTTGTGAAAGAAATAACACTGAAGCTTTCTTT. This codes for CSASSCERNNTEAFF.

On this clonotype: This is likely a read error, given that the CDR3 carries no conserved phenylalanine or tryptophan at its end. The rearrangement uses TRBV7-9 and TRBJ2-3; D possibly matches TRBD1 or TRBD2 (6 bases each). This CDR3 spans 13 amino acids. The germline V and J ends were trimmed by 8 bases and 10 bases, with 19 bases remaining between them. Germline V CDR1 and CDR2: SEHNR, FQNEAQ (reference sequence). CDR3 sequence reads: CASGVGGAEPQYV. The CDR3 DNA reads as TGTGCCAGCGGCGTCGGGGGCGCAGAGCCGCAGTATGTT.

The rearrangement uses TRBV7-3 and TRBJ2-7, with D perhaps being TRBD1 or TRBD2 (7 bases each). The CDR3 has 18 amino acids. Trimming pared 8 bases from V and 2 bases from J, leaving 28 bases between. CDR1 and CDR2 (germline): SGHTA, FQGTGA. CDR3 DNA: TGTGCCAGCGTATTGAGGGAGGGGGCGACAGACCCAGCCTACGAGCAGTACGTC. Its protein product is CASVLREGATDPAYEQYV.

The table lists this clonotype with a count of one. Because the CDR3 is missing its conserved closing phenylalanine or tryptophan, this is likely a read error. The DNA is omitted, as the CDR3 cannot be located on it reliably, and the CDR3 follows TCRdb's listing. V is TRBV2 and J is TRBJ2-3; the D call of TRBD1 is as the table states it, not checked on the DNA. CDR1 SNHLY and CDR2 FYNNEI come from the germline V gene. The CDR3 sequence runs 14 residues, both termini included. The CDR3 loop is CASSLWVLPATDTA.

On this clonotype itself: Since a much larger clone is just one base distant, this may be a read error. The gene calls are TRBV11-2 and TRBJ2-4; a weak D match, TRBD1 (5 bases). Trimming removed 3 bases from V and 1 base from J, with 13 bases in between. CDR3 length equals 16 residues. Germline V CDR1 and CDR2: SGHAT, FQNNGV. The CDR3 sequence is CASSLRTQGAKNIQYF. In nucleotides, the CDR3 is TGTGCCAGCAGCTTGCGAACCCAGGGCGCCAAAAACATTCAGTACTTC.

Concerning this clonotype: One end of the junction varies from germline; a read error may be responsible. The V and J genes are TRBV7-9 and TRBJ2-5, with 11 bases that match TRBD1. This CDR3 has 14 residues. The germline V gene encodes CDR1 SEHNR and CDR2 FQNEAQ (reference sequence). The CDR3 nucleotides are TGTGCCGGACAGGGGGCAAGGGAGCAAGAGTACTTCGGCTTC. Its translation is CAGQGAREQEYFGF.

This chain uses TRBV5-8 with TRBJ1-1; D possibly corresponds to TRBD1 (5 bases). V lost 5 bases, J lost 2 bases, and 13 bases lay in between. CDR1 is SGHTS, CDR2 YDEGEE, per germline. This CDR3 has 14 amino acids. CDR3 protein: CASSDGGINTEAFF. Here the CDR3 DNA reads TGTGCCAGCAGTGATGGGGGGATCAACACTGAAGCTTTCTTT.

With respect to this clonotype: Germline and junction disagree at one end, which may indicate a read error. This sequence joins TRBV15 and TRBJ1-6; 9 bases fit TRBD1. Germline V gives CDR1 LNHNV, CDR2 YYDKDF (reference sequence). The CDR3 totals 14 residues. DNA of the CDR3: TGTGCCAGCAGGACCGACAGGGGGAATTCACCGCACTACTTT. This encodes CASRTDRGNSPHYF.

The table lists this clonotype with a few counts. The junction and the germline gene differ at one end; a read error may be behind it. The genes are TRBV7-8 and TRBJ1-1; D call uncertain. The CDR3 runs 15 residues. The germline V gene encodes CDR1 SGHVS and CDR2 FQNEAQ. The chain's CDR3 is CASSLALGGNTEAFF. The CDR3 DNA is TGTGCCAGTAGCTTAGCTCTGGGAGGGAACACTGAAGCTTTCTTT.

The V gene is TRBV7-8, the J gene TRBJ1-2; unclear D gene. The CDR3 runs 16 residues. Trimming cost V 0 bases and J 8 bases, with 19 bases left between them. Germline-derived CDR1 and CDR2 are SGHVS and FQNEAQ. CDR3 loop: CASSLARDRHTQGYTF. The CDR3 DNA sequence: TGTGCCAGCAGCTTAGCGAGAGATCGCCATACGCAGGGCTACACCTTC. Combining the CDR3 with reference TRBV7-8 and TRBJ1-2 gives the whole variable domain GAGVSQSPRYKVAKRGQDVALRCDPISGHVSLFWYQQALGQGPEFLTYFQNEAQLDKSGLPSDRFFAERPEGSVSTLKIQRTQQEDSAVYLCASSLARDRHTQGYTFGSGTRLTVV.

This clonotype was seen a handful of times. As DNA, the CDR3 is TGTGCCAGCATTTCAGGGGGTGGAGAAGCTTTCTTT. Its translation is CASISGGGEAFF. This sequence joins TRBV9 and TRBJ1-1, with 7 bases lining up with TRBD1. Germline CDR1 is SGDLS and CDR2 is YYNGEE. Trimming at V came to 6 bases and at J to 8 bases, leaving 7 bases not matched to a gene. The CDR3 runs 12 residues.

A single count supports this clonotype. The CDR3 region is CGSSIGGGAYNEQFF. CDR3 nucleotide sequence: TGTGGTAGTAGTATCGGTGGCGGCGCCTACAATGAGCAGTTCTTC. V gene TRBV19 combines with J gene TRBJ2-1, with unresolved D. CDR3 length: 15 amino acids. In germline, CDR1 is LNHDA, CDR2 SQIVND (reference sequence).

The CDR3 here is CASSFQGSGGSAQQFF. The CDR3 bases are TGTGCCAGCAGCTTTCAAGGGAGCGGGGGGAGCGCCCAGCAGTTCTTC. The V and J genes are TRBV7-3 and TRBJ2-1; 9 bases are shared with TRBD2. The junction had 14 bases not matched to a gene; V was cut back by 3 bases and J by 11 bases. The CDR3 covers 16 residues. Germline CDR1 reads SGHTA; CDR2 reads FQGTGA.